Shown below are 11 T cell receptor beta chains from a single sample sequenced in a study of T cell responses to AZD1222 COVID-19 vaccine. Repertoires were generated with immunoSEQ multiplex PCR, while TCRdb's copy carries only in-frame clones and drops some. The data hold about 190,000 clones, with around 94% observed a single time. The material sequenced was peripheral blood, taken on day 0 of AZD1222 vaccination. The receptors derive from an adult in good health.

CDR3 loop: CASSAGQADGYTF. CDR3 coding DNA: TGCGCCAGCAGCGCGGGACAGGCTGACGGCTACACCTTC. The V and J genes are TRBV5-1 and TRBJ1-2, with 8 bases matching TRBD1. CDR1 is SGHRS and CDR2 is YFSETQ in the germline V gene. The CDR3 is 13 amino acids. V lost 4 bases and J lost 8; bases outside the gene matches: 7.

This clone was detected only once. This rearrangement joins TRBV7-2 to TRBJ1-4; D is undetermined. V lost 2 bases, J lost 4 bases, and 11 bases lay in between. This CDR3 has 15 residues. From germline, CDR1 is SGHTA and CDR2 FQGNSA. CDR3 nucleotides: TGTGCCAGCAGCTTACAGCAGAGCTTTAATGAAAAACTGTTTTTT. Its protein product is CASSLQQSFNEKLFF.

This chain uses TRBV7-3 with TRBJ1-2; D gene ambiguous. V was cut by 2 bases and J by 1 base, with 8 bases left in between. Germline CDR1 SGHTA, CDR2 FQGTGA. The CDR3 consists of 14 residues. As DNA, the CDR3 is TGTGCCAGCAGCTTAGGGCCCGGTAACTATGGCTACACCTTC. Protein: CASSLGPGNYGYTF.

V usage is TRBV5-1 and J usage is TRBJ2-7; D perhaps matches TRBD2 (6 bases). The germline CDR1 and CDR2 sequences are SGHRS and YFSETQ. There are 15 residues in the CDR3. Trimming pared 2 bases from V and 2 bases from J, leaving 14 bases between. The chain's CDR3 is CASSFLRDSPYEQYF. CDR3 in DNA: TGCGCCAGCAGCTTCCTCCGGGACTCACCCTACGAGCAGTACTTC.

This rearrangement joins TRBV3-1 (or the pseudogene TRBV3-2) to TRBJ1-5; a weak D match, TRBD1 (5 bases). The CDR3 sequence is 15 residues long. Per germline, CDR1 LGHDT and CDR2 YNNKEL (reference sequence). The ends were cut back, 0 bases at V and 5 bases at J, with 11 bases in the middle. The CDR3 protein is CASSQDTGPHQPQHF. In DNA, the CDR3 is TGTGCCAGCAGCCAAGATACAGGCCCTCATCAGCCCCAGCATTTT.

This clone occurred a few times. The CDR3 sequence: CASSLGPGANQPQHF. In DNA form, the CDR3 reads TGTGCCAGCAGCTTAGGTCCAGGGGCGAATCAGCCCCAGCATTTT. The chain employs TRBV7-3 and TRBJ1-5, with a weak D call TRBD1 (6 bases). Germline V lookup: CDR1 SGHTA, CDR2 FQGTGA. Trimming took off 2 bases at V and 4 bases at J, with 12 bases between the two ends. The CDR3 sequence is 15 residues long.

The CDR3 nucleotides read TGCGCCAGCAGACTAACAAGAGAGACCCAGTACTTC. Amino acid sequence: CASRLTRETQYF. V and J are TRBV5-1 and TRBJ2-5; no firm D call. This CDR3 spans 12 amino acids. The germline CDR1 and CDR2 sequences are SGHRS and YFSETQ. The V end was cut by 5 bases, the J end by 4 bases, with 9 bases between.

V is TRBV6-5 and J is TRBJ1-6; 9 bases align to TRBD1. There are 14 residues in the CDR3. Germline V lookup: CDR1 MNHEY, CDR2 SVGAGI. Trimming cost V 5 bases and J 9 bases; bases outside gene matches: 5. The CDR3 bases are TGTGCCAGCAGTCCGACAGGGGGAAGTTCACCCCTCCACTTT. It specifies CASSPTGGSSPLHF.

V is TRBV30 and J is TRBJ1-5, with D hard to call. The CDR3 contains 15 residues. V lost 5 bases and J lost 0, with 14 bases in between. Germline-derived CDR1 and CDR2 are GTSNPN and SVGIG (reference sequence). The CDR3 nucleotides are TGTGCCTGGGGTGGGGTAGGGTATAGCAATCAGCCCCAGCATTTT. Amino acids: CAWGGVGYSNQPQHF.

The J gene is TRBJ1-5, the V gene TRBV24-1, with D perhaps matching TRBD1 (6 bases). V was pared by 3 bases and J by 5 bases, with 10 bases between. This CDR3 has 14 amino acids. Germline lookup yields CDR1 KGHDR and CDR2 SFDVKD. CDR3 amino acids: CATSDPTGHQPQHF. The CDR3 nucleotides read TGTGCCACCAGTGATCCGACAGGCCATCAGCCCCAGCATTTT.

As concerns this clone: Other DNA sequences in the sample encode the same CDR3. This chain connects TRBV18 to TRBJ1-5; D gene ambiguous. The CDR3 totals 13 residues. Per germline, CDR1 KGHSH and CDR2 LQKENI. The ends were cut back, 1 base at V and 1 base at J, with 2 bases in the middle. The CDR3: CASSPRSNQPQHF. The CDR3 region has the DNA TGTGCCAGCTCACCACGGAGCAATCAGCCCCAGCATTTT.